The present T cell receptor (beta chain) was sequenced within a study of shared clonotypes between healthy human individuals. Remarks on this clone: Its specificity is not known.

Generated by immunoSEQ multiplex PCR, the TCRdb table keeps only in-frame clones and is missing some. The profile covers around 1.1 million clones, with around 78% appearing a single time and 0.55% to 0.7% taken by the ten largest. General study results and limits: Clonotypes not shared had lower generation probabilities than those common to all four donors.

CDR3 length: 13 amino acids. Per the germline V gene, CDR1 is SGHNT and CDR2 is YYREEE (reference sequence). V was cut by 2 bases and J by 4 bases, with 9 bases left in between. There were no recent acute infections or vaccinations among the donors, who were healthy HIV-negative adults. V and J are TRBV5-4 and TRBJ1-2; D not certain. Sequenced input: memory CD4+ T cells from PBMCs. The subset is: CD45RA-negative fraction. The sequence was collected from a man between 18 and 29 years old in good health. Some clones in this sample may be carry-over from other donors' samples. The CDR3 reads CASSLKEIYGYTF. In DNA form, the CDR3 reads TGTGCCAGCAGCTTAAAAGAAATCTATGGCTACACCTTC.